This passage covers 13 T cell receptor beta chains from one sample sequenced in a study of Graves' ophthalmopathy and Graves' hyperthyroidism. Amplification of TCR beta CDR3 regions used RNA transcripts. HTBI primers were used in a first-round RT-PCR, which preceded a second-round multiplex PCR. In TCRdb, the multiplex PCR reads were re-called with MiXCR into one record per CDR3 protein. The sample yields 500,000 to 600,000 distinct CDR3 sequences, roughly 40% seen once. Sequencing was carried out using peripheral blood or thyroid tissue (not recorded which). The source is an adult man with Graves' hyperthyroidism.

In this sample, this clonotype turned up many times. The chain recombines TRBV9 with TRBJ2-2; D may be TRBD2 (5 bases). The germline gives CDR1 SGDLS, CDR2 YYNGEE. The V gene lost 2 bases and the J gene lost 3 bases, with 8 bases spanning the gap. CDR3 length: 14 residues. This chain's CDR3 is CASSVTTHTGELFF. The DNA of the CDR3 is TGTGCCAGCAGCGTGACTACCCACACCGGGGAGCTGTTTTTT.

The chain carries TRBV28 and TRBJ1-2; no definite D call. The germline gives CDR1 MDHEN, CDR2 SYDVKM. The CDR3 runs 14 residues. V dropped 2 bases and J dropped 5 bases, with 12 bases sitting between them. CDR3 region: CASSLREGEYGYTF. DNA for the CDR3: TGTGCCAGCAGTTTAAGGGAAGGAGAATATGGCTACACCTTC.

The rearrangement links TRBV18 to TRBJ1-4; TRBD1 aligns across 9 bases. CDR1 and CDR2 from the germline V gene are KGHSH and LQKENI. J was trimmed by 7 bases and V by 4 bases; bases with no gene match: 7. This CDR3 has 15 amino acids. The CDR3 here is CASSLQQGASEKLFF. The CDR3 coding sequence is TGTGCCAGCTCACTACAACAGGGGGCGAGTGAAAAACTGTTTTTT.

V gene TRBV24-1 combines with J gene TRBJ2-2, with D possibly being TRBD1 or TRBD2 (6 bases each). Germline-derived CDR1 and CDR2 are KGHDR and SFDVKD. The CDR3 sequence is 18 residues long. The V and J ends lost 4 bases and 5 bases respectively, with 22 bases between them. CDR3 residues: CATSEKGEKRRGTGELFF. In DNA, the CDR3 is TGTGCCACCAGTGAGAAGGGGGAGAAGAGGAGGGGAACCGGGGAGCTGTTTTTT.

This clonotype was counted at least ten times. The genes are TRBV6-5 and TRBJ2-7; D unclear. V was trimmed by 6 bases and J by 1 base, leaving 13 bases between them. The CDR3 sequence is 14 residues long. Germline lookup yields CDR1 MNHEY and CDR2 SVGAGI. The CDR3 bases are TGTGCCAGCAGGGAATTGGACGGTTCCTACGAGCAGTACTTC. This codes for CASRELDGSYEQYF.

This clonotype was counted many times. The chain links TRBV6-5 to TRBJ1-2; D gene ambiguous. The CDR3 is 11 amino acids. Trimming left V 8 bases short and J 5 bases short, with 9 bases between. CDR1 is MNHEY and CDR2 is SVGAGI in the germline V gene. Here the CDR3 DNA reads TGTGCCAGCGTGGGCCCGTATGGCTACACCTTC. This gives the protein CASVGPYGYTF.

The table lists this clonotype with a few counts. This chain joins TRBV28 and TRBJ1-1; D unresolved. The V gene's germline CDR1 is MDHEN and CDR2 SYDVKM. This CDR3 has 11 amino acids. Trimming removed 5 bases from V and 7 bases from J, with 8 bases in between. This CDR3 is CASSGGSEAFF. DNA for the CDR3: TGTGCCAGCAGTGGTGGAAGTGAAGCTTTCTTT.

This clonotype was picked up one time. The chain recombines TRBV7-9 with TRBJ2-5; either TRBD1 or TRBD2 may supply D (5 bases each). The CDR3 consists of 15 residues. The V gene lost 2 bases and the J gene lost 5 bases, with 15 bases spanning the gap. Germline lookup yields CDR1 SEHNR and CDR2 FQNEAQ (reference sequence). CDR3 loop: CASSLYEGSLETQYF. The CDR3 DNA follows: TGTGCCAGCAGCTTATACGAGGGGTCTCTGGAGACCCAGTACTTC.

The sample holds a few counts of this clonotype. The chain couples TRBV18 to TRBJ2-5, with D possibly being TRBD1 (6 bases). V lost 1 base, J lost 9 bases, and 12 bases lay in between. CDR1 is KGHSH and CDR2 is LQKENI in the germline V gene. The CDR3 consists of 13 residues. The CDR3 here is CASSPQLNRAQYF. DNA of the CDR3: TGTGCCAGCTCACCACAACTTAACAGGGCCCAGTACTTC. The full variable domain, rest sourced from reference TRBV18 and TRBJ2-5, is NAGVMQNPRHLVRRRGQEARLRCSPMKGHSHVYWYRQLPEEGLKFMVYLQKENIIDESGMPKERFSAEFPKEGPSILRIQQVVRGDSAAYFCASSPQLNRAQYFGPGTRLLVL.

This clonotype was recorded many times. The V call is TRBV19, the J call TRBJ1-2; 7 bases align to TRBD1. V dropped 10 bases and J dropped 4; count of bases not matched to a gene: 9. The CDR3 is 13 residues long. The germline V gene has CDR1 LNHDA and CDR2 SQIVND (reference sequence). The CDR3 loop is CATSPAGGYGYTF. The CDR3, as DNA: TGTGCCACCTCCCCTGCAGGGGGCTATGGCTACACCTTC.

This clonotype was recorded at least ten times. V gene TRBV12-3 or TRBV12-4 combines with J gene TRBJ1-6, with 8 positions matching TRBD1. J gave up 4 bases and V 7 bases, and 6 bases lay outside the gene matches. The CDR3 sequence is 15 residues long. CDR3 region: CASTAGGGYNSPLHF. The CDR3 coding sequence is TGTGCCAGCACCGCAGGGGGCGGATATAATTCACCCCTCCACTTT.

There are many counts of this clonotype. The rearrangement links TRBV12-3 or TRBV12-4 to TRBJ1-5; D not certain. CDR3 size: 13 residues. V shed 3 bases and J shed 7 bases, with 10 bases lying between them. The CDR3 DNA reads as TGTGCCAGCAGTTTGGCGGGGTGGCAGCCCCAGCATTTT. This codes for CASSLAGWQPQHF.

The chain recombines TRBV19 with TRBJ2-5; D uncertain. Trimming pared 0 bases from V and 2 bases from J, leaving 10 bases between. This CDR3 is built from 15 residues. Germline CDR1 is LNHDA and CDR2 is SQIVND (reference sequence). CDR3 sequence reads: CASSIDYRNQETQYF. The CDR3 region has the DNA TGTGCCAGTAGTATAGATTATCGAAATCAAGAGACCCAGTACTTC.